Shown below are 32 T cell receptor beta chains from a single sample sequenced in a study of brain T cells in children with intractable seizures. Sequencing used immunoSEQ multiplex PCR; TCRdb keeps in-frame clones, though not all of them. This sample has fewer than 150,000 clones, with 94% found just once. This material consisted of peripheral blood, taken at surgery. The receptor source for this set is a boy under two years old with hemimegalencephaly and intractable seizures.

The chain recombines TRBV29-1 with TRBJ2-7; 8 positions agree with TRBD1. This CDR3 contains 14 residues. Germline CDR1 reads SQVTM; CDR2 reads ANQGSEA. The ends lost 6 bases at V and 3 bases at J; junction bases unmatched: 10. CDR3 region: CSVVTRDRLYEQYF. CDR3 nucleotide sequence: TGCAGCGTGGTAACGAGGGACAGGCTCTACGAGCAGTACTTC.

The genes are TRBV4-2 and TRBJ1-1; unclear D gene. The CDR3 length is 12 residues. Germline V gene data show CDR1 as LGHNA and CDR2 as YNFKEQ. Trimming took off 0 bases at V and 5 bases at J, with 4 bases between the two ends. The CDR3 sequence is CASSQDVTEAFF. CDR3 in DNA: TGTGCCAGCAGCCAAGATGTTACTGAAGCTTTCTTT.

There are a few counts of this clone. The J gene is TRBJ2-6, the V gene TRBV6-5; D is uncertain. V was trimmed by 0 bases and J by 4 bases, leaving 7 bases between them. The CDR3 has 15 residues. Germline V gene data show CDR1 as MNHEY and CDR2 as SVGAGI. The CDR3 spells CASSYSLSGANVLTF. The CDR3 nucleotides are TGTGCCAGCAGTTACTCGTTATCCGGGGCCAACGTCCTGACTTTC.

A single count supports this clone. The rearrangement joins TRBV29-1 to TRBJ2-7; 10 positions match TRBD1. Germline trimming cut 7 bases from V and 4 bases from J; bases unmatched to any gene: 4. The CDR3 is 12 residues long. Germline loops: CDR1 SQVTM, CDR2 ANQGSEA. The CDR3: CSAWDRGYEQYF. The CDR3 DNA reads TGCAGCGCTTGGGACAGGGGTTACGAGCAGTACTTC.

V usage is TRBV5-1 and J usage is TRBJ2-7; 7 bases fit TRBD2. CDR1 SGHRS and CDR2 YFSETQ come from the germline V gene. The CDR3 loop spans 14 amino acids. After removal of 0 bases from V and 1 base from J, the junction contained 1 base not matched to a gene. The CDR3 DNA follows: TGCGCCAGCAGCTTGGGGACTAGGTCCTACGAGCAGTACTTC. Encoded protein: CASSLGTRSYEQYF.

The chain joins TRBV4-2 to TRBJ2-1; weak D call: TRBD2 (6 bases). The V gene lost 0 bases and the J gene lost 3 bases, with 12 bases spanning the gap. The CDR3 extends over 16 amino acids. Germline V gives CDR1 LGHNA, CDR2 YNFKEQ. CDR3 sequence reads: CASSQDRGNGYNEQFF. In DNA form, the CDR3 reads TGTGCCAGCAGCCAAGATCGCGGGAATGGCTACAATGAGCAGTTCTTC.

V and J are TRBV13 and TRBJ2-1, with 14 positions matching TRBD2. CDR3 size: 16 residues. V was clipped by 4 bases and J by 8 bases; unmatched bases: 7. From germline, CDR1 is PRHDT and CDR2 FYEKMQ (reference sequence). The CDR3 DNA reads TGTGCCAGCAGCTCCCTATCGACTAGCGGGAGGGATGAGCAGTTCTTC. Amino acids: CASSSLSTSGRDEQFF.

The sample holds a few counts of this clone. V is TRBV10-3 and J is TRBJ1-2, with D possibly being TRBD1 (5 bases). Germline V gives CDR1 ENHRY, CDR2 SYGVKD. V was trimmed by 5 bases and J by 5 bases, leaving 15 bases between them. The CDR3 covers 14 residues. The CDR3 DNA sequence: TGTGCCATCAGTCAACGGCCGGGGACTTATGGCTACACCTTC. The encoded protein is CAISQRPGTYGYTF.

The rearrangement joins TRBV15 to TRBJ1-4; D is possibly TRBD1 (5 bases). V lost 0 bases and J 7 bases, leaving 15 bases between the germline ends. This CDR3 spans 16 amino acids. Germline V gene sequence: CDR1 LNHNV, CDR2 YYDKDF (reference sequence). CDR3 sequence (DNA): TGTGCCACCAGCAGAGATCTCCGGGGGAGGGGTGAAAAACTGTTTTTT. Residues: CATSRDLRGRGEKLFF.

With respect to this clone: The junction does not match germline at one end; this may be a read error. This chain connects TRBV11-2 to TRBJ2-2; TRBD1 agrees at 7 bases. The CDR3 sequence is 12 residues long. The germline CDR1 and CDR2 sequences are SGHAT and FQNNGV. CDR3 residues: CASSLDRVKLFF. CDR3 nucleotide sequence: TGTGCCAGCAGCCTAGACAGGGTCAAGCTGTTTTTT.

The chain uses TRBV6-1 and TRBJ2-1, with 8 bases fitting TRBD2. The trim removed 1 base at V and 9 bases at J, leaving 8 bases unmatched. This CDR3 contains 15 residues. Germline V gene lookup returns CDR1 MNHNS and CDR2 SASEGT. The DNA for the CDR3 is TGTGCCAGCAGTGAAGTTAGGACTAGCTCGGGTGAGCAGTTCTTC. Translating gives CASSEVRTSSGEQFF.

The rearrangement uses TRBV9 and TRBJ2-2; 8 bases are shared with TRBD2. Looked up from germline, CDR1 is SGDLS and CDR2 is YYNGEE. Trimming at V came to 2 bases and at J to 4 bases, leaving 10 bases not matched to a gene. This CDR3 comprises 17 residues. The CDR3 DNA is TGTGCCAGCAGCGTGGCTCGGGGACGGGAGGGCACCGGGGAGCTGTTTTTT. It yields the protein CASSVARGREGTGELFF.

J is TRBJ2-1 and V is TRBV3-1 (or the pseudogene TRBV3-2), with D unclear. CDR1 and CDR2 (germline): LGHDT, YNNKEL (reference sequence). This CDR3 contains 14 residues. Trimming stripped 0 bases from V and 0 bases from J, with 3 bases between. The CDR3, as DNA: TGTGCCAGCAGCCAAGAACTCTCCTACAATGAGCAGTTCTTC. Protein product: CASSQELSYNEQFF.

The genes are TRBV28 and TRBJ2-1, with 11 nucleotides matching TRBD2. The germline V gene encodes CDR1 MDHEN and CDR2 SYDVKM. CDR3 length equals 19 residues. The trim removed 5 bases at V and 5 bases at J, leaving 17 bases unmatched. The CDR3 DNA is TGTGCCAGCAGTCTACCAGGACTAGCGGGTAGCGGAAAGGACAATGAGCAGTTCTTC. It yields the protein CASSLPGLAGSGKDNEQFF.

The genes are TRBV14 and TRBJ2-7; TRBD1 is a possible D gene (6 bases). The CDR3 is 14 residues long. V was clipped by 4 bases and J by 3 bases, with 13 bases between them. Germline V gene sequence: CDR1 SGHDN, CDR2 FVKESK. The DNA for the CDR3 is TGTGCCAGCAGCCGGCTGGGGGCGAACTACGAGCAGTACTTC. Translated: CASSRLGANYEQYF.

The rearrangement links TRBV7-9 to TRBJ2-5; 8 bases are shared with TRBD2. The J segment lost 3 bases and the V segment lost 2 bases, leaving 2 bases of the junction unmatched. The V gene's germline CDR1 is SEHNR and CDR2 FQNEAQ (reference sequence). There are 14 residues in the CDR3. The CDR3 region has the DNA TGTGCCAGCAGCTTATTCGGGGGGGAAGAGACCCAGTACTTC. Its protein is CASSLFGGEETQYF.

This chain connects TRBV28 to TRBJ1-1; D call uncertain. The germline V gene encodes CDR1 MDHEN and CDR2 SYDVKM. This CDR3 contains 15 residues. The V gene lost 5 bases and the J gene lost 1 base, with 14 bases spanning the gap. The CDR3, as DNA: TGTGCCAGCAGTAGTCGGGGAAGTTGGAACACTGAAGCTTTCTTT. It encodes CASSSRGSWNTEAFF.

The chain links TRBV27 to TRBJ2-2; D remains unclear. The V gene's germline CDR1 is MNHEY and CDR2 SMNVEV (reference sequence). The ends were cut back, 4 bases at V and 4 bases at J, with 10 bases in the middle. The CDR3 extends over 14 amino acids. CDR3 nucleotide sequence: TGTGCCAGCAGTTCTACATCGTTCACCGGGGAGCTGTTTTTT. Translating gives CASSSTSFTGELFF.

The chain joins TRBV28 to TRBJ2-2; D unresolved. CDR3 length equals 12 residues. V shed 6 bases and J shed 8 bases, with 10 bases lying between them. Germline V CDR1 and CDR2: MDHEN, SYDVKM. The chain's CDR3 is CASRPSVGELFF. The CDR3 nucleotides are TGTGCCAGCAGACCGTCGGTGGGGGAGCTGTTTTTT.

In DNA, the CDR3 is TGTGCCAGCAGTTTAGCAGCTAGCGGGACGTTTAGTACGCAGTATTTT. As protein: CASSLAASGTFSTQYF. The chain joins TRBV28 to TRBJ2-3; 9 bases line up with TRBD2. Germline CDR1 MDHEN, CDR2 SYDVKM. CDR3 length: 16 amino acids. V trimming: 2 bases; J trimming: 8 bases; junction bases outside the gene matches: 11.

This chain uses TRBV3-1 (or the pseudogene TRBV3-2) with TRBJ1-2; possibly TRBD1 for D (5 bases). This CDR3 region has 15 residues. The V gene's germline CDR1 is LGHDT and CDR2 YNNKEL (reference sequence). V lost 1 base and J 3 bases, leaving 12 bases between the germline ends. CDR3 coding DNA: TGTGCCAGCAGCCAAGGTCCGGGACGGGACTATGGCTACACCTTC. It encodes CASSQGPGRDYGYTF.

The chain joins TRBV10-3 to TRBJ2-7; D is possibly TRBD2 (6 bases). The CDR3 is made up of 15 amino acids. V lost 4 bases to trimming and J lost 0 bases, with 13 bases between them. Germline V gene data show CDR1 as ENHRY and CDR2 as SYGVKD. The CDR3 coding sequence is TGTGCCATCAGTGGGAGGGCAGACCGCTCCTACGAGCAGTACTTC. Translating gives CAISGRADRSYEQYF.

This sequence joins TRBV7-6 and TRBJ1-2; 7 bases fit TRBD1. Per germline, CDR1 SGHVS and CDR2 FNYEAQ. The CDR3 totals 13 residues. J gave up 6 bases and V 6 bases, and 7 bases lay outside the gene matches. As DNA, the CDR3 is TGTGCCAGCAGTTACAGGGGCAGCGATGGCTACACCTTC. As protein: CASSYRGSDGYTF.

This clone was seen just once. This chain uses TRBV29-1 with TRBJ2-3; D is undetermined. There are 14 residues in the CDR3. The germline V gene has CDR1 SQVTM and CDR2 ANQGSEA. V was trimmed by 1 base and J by 3 bases, leaving 11 bases between them. For the CDR3, the DNA is TGCAGCGTTGAAGGTCCCAGTGTGACAGATACGCAGTATTTT. It codes for CSVEGPSVTDTQYF.

The rearrangement uses TRBV10-3 and TRBJ1-1; D is ambiguous. This CDR3 is built from 12 residues. V shed 8 bases and J shed 2 bases, with 9 bases lying between them. Germline V gene sequence: CDR1 ENHRY, CDR2 SYGVKD. The CDR3 reads CAIGLPNTEAFF. The CDR3 region has the DNA TGTGCCATCGGACTGCCTAACACTGAAGCTTTCTTT.

This sequence joins TRBV9 and TRBJ2-3; no clear D. V gave up 0 bases and J gave up 6 bases, with 5 bases separating them. This CDR3 contains 12 residues. Germline CDR1 is SGDLS and CDR2 is YYNGEE. The CDR3 protein is CASSVEFDTQYF. The CDR3 nucleotides are TGTGCCAGCAGCGTAGAGTTTGATACGCAGTATTTT.

The chain couples TRBV7-9 to TRBJ2-1; 9 nucleotides align to TRBD1. The CDR3 is made up of 17 amino acids. Unmatched junction bases numbered 7, after V lost 1 base and J lost 3 bases. Germline V gene data show CDR1 as SEHNR and CDR2 as FQNEAQ (reference sequence). CDR3: CASSLGLTDRGYNEQFF. The CDR3 region has the DNA TGTGCCAGCAGCTTAGGATTAACGGACAGGGGCTACAATGAGCAGTTCTTC.

The V gene is TRBV11-2, the J gene TRBJ2-7; D unclear. Trimming removed 4 bases at V and 0 bases at J, with 13 bases between. Germline assignment: CDR1 SGHAT and CDR2 FQNNGV. This CDR3 contains 15 residues. This chain's CDR3 is CASSSRRTRSYEQYF. The CDR3 DNA reads as TGTGCCAGCAGCTCTCGCCGGACGCGCTCCTACGAGCAGTACTTC.

V and J are TRBV5-6 and TRBJ2-3; TRBD2 agrees at 13 bases. The CDR3 sequence is 17 residues long. CDR1 SGHDT and CDR2 YYEEEE come from the germline V gene. The J segment lost 3 bases and the V segment lost 4 bases, leaving 8 bases of the junction unmatched. CDR3 region: CASSRKGTSGMTDTQYF. CDR3 bases: TGTGCCAGCAGCCGGAAAGGGACTAGCGGGATGACAGATACGCAGTATTTT.

As regards this clone: The same CDR3 arises from other DNA sequences in this sample as well. CDR3 DNA: TGTGCCAGCAGTTTATCTCTCGAACTTCTGCCCTGGGATGAAAAACTGTTTTTT. This sequence encodes CASSLSLELLPWDEKLFF. This sequence joins TRBV28 and TRBJ1-4; no reliable D call. Germline CDR1 is MDHEN and CDR2 is SYDVKM. Trimming left V 1 base short and J 6 bases short, with 21 bases between. This CDR3 region has 18 residues.

A word on this clone: The identical CDR3 is also encoded by other nucleotide sequences in the sample. The gene calls are TRBV3-1 (or the pseudogene TRBV3-2) and TRBJ2-5; 8 bases agree with TRBD2. This CDR3 contains 14 residues. CDR1 and CDR2 from the germline V gene are LGHDT and YNNKEL (reference sequence). Losses at the gene ends were 1 base for V and 3 bases for J; bases not matched to a gene: 1. The CDR3 is CASSQAGGEETQYF. As DNA, the CDR3 is TGTGCCAGCAGCCAAGCGGGAGGGGAAGAGACCCAGTACTTC.

This clone has just one count. One end of the junction varies from germline; a read error may be responsible. J is TRBJ2-5 and V is TRBV15; TRBD1 might be the D (6 bases). The CDR3 contains 11 residues. The germline V gene encodes CDR1 LNHNV and CDR2 YYDKDF (reference sequence). The CDR3 bases are TGTGCCACCAGCAGAGAAGGACAGACGGACTTC. Protein sequence: CATSREGQTDF.